A single sample gave rise to the 20 T cell receptor beta chains below, sequenced in a study of blood T cell repertoires in COVID-19. Measured with immunoSEQ multiplex PCR; TCRdb has only the in-frame clones, and not every one. This table holds some 290,000 clones, about 90% found once. The sequenced sample consisted of peripheral blood. All receptors come from a woman in her twenties or thirties with COVID-19, enrolled during active disease.

V is TRBV6-5 and J is TRBJ1-1, with a weak D call TRBD1 (6 bases). The germline V and J ends were trimmed by 2 bases and 7 bases, with 11 bases remaining between them. The germline CDR1 and CDR2 sequences are MNHEY and SVGAGI. The CDR3 consists of 13 residues. The CDR3 here is CASSYTSDSEAFF. In nucleotides, the CDR3 is TGTGCCAGCAGTTACACCTCGGACAGTGAAGCTTTCTTT.

The genes are TRBV12-3 or TRBV12-4 and TRBJ2-1, with D tentatively TRBD2 (6 bases). Trimming removed 6 bases at V and 10 bases at J, with 13 bases between. The CDR3 sequence is 12 residues long. The CDR3 coding sequence is TGTGCCAGCAGCCTACTAGCTGGGGAGCAGTTCTTC. This encodes CASSLLAGEQFF.

This clone was counted between two and nine times. The CDR3 loop is CATSRVGGSGTEAFF. The DNA of the CDR3 is TGTGCCACCAGCAGAGTAGGTGGTAGCGGGACTGAAGCTTTCTTT. This chain joins TRBV15 and TRBJ1-1; D not certain. The germline V gene encodes CDR1 LNHNV and CDR2 YYDKDF (reference sequence). The CDR3 contains 15 residues. Trimming stripped 1 base from V and 5 bases from J, with 14 bases between.

The chain joins TRBV9 to TRBJ2-1; a weak D match, TRBD1 (5 bases). The germline V and J ends were trimmed by 2 bases and 8 bases, with 14 bases remaining between them. The CDR3 contains 14 residues. Germline assignment: CDR1 SGDLS and CDR2 YYNGEE. The DNA of the CDR3 is TGTGCCAGCAGCGTTGGGGCAGGGTGGGATGAGCAGTTCTTC. It translates to CASSVGAGWDEQFF.

The table lists this clone with a count of one. The chain joins TRBV6-5 to TRBJ1-1; D is perhaps TRBD1 (6 bases). Looked up from germline, CDR1 is MNHEY and CDR2 is SVGAGI. This CDR3 is 13 amino acids long. Trimming pared 6 bases from V and 1 base from J, leaving 9 bases between. The CDR3 loop reads CASRRGQNTEAFF. CDR3 bases: TGTGCCAGCAGAAGGGGACAGAACACTGAAGCTTTCTTT.

The V and J genes are TRBV27 and TRBJ2-7; D possibly corresponds to TRBD1 (6 bases). Germline CDR1 is MNHEY and CDR2 is SMNVEV (reference sequence). Trimming shortened V by 2 bases and J by 2 bases, and 13 bases separated the two germline ends. The CDR3 spans 15 residues. In DNA form, the CDR3 reads TGTGCCAGCAGTTTAAGGGGCAGGGGCCCCTACGAGCAGTACTTC. Its protein product is CASSLRGRGPYEQYF.

The rearrangement uses TRBV28 and TRBJ2-7; the match to TRBD1 covers 7 bases. Germline V lookup: CDR1 MDHEN, CDR2 SYDVKM. This CDR3 contains 15 residues. Losses at the gene ends were 5 bases for V and 2 bases for J; bases not matched to a gene: 9. The CDR3 sequence is CASSPLGQGAYEQYF. DNA for the CDR3: TGTGCCAGCAGTCCACTCGGCCAGGGGGCCTACGAGCAGTACTTC. Variable domain in full (rest from reference TRBV28 and TRBJ2-7): DVKVTQSSRYLVKRTGEKVFLECVQDMDHENMFWYRQDPGLGLRLIYFSYDVKMKEKGDIPEGYSVSREKKERFSLILESASTNQTSMYLCASSPLGQGAYEQYFGPGTRLTVT.

The gene calls are TRBV6-4 and TRBJ2-1; 10 nucleotides align to TRBD2. The CDR3 extends over 15 amino acids. The J segment lost 0 bases and the V segment lost 9 bases, leaving 5 bases of the junction unmatched. The germline CDR1 and CDR2 sequences are MRHNA and SNTAGT. As DNA, the CDR3 is TGTGCCAGTTCCTCTAGCGGGAGCTCCTACAATGAGCAGTTCTTC. Its translation is CASSSSGSSYNEQFF.

The J gene is TRBJ1-3, the V gene TRBV4-1; tentative D call: TRBD1 (6 bases). CDR3 length: 16 amino acids. Germline CDR1 and CDR2: MGHRA and YSYEKL. Deletions cut 0 bases from V and 4 bases from J, with 13 bases between. The CDR3 DNA follows: TGCGCCAGCAGCCAAGACTGGAGAGGGGGAGGAAACACCATATATTTT. As protein: CASSQDWRGGGNTIYF.

The chain is built from TRBV7-6 and TRBJ1-1; TRBD1 might be the D (5 bases). The CDR3 loop spans 13 amino acids. Germline values: CDR1 SGHVS, CDR2 FNYEAQ. The ends were cut back, 6 bases at V and 4 bases at J, with 12 bases in the middle. Here the CDR3 reads CASRSGRGTEAFF. The CDR3 nucleotides are TGTGCCAGCAGATCAGGGAGGGGCACTGAAGCTTTCTTT.

The V gene is TRBV30, the J gene TRBJ1-1; D gene ambiguous. There are 12 residues in the CDR3. Deletions cut 4 bases from V and 1 base from J, with 7 bases between. Germline-derived CDR1 and CDR2 are GTSNPN and SVGIG (reference sequence). As DNA, the CDR3 is TGTGCCTGGATTGAGCCGAACACTGAAGCTTTCTTT. It yields the protein CAWIEPNTEAFF.

V usage is TRBV2 and J usage is TRBJ1-2; D unclear. CDR1 SNHLY and CDR2 FYNNEI come from the germline V gene. V was trimmed by 6 bases and J by 5 bases, leaving 10 bases between them. The CDR3 loop spans 12 amino acids. The CDR3 sequence: CASREDGYGYTF. The CDR3 nucleotides read TGTGCCAGCAGGGAGGACGGATATGGCTACACCTTC.

This sequence joins TRBV30 and TRBJ1-1; D might be TRBD1 (6 bases). The germline CDR1 and CDR2 sequences are GTSNPN and SVGIG (reference sequence). V was trimmed by 3 bases and J by 1 base, leaving 12 bases between them. CDR3 length: 14 residues. CDR3: CAWRGTTGNTEAFF. The CDR3 DNA is TGTGCCTGGAGGGGGACAACAGGGAACACTGAAGCTTTCTTT.

The V and J genes are TRBV7-8 and TRBJ2-1, with 7 bases lining up with TRBD2. Germline loops: CDR1 SGHVS, CDR2 FQNEAQ. There are 17 residues in the CDR3. V gave up 0 bases and J gave up 4 bases; unmatched junction bases: 9. The CDR3: CASSLATRLAGYNEQFF. The CDR3 DNA reads TGTGCCAGCAGCTTAGCGACCCGACTAGCAGGGTACAATGAGCAGTTCTTC.

CDR3 amino acids: CASSLGTTKNIQYF. CDR3 bases: TGTGCCAGCAGTTTAGGGACAACCAAAAACATTCAGTACTTC. This chain joins TRBV28 and TRBJ2-4, with D possibly being TRBD1 (6 bases). The germline gives CDR1 MDHEN, CDR2 SYDVKM. CDR3 length: 14 amino acids. Trimming removed 2 bases from V and 2 bases from J, with 7 bases in between.

The rearrangement joins TRBV5-6 to TRBJ1-1; 7 positions agree with TRBD1. The CDR3 contains 12 residues. Germline CDR1 is SGHDT and CDR2 is YYEEEE. V shed 0 bases and J 11 bases; nucleotides not matched to a gene: 4. DNA of the CDR3: TGTGCCAGCAGCTTGGGTGGCAGGGGGGCTTTCTTT. This encodes CASSLGGRGAFF.

The chain joins TRBV24-1 to TRBJ2-7; 8 nucleotides align to TRBD2. This CDR3 has 15 amino acids. V dropped 3 bases and J dropped 4; count of bases not matched to a gene: 7. CDR1 and CDR2 (germline): KGHDR, SFDVKD. CDR3 DNA sequence: TGTGCCACCAGTGATCCCGGGACTAGGCCTTACGAGCAGTACTTC. This translates into CATSDPGTRPYEQYF.

V usage is TRBV9 and J usage is TRBJ1-4; 7 nucleotides align to TRBD1. Germline values: CDR1 SGDLS, CDR2 YYNGEE. The V gene end was trimmed by 4 bases and the J gene end by 4 bases; junction bases not matched to a gene: 7. CDR3 length: 15 residues. CDR3 loop: CASSPGTAGNEKLFF. Written as DNA, the CDR3 is TGTGCCAGCAGCCCCGGGACAGCGGGTAATGAAAAACTGTTTTTT.

This clone has more than one count but fewer than ten. J is TRBJ1-1 and V is TRBV9; D might be TRBD1 (6 bases). The CDR3 length is 14 residues. Germline CDR1 is SGDLS and CDR2 is YYNGEE. Trimming took 3 bases from V and 3 from J, leaving 12 bases between them. CDR3 region: CASSGQDSYTEAFF. DNA of the CDR3: TGTGCCAGCAGCGGACAGGACAGCTACACTGAAGCTTTCTTT.

V is TRBV28 and J is TRBJ1-5; 10 bases are shared with TRBD1. The junction had 5 bases not matched to a gene; V was cut back by 0 bases and J by 3 bases. The germline gives CDR1 MDHEN, CDR2 SYDVKM. This CDR3 comprises 17 residues. The CDR3 DNA follows: TGTGCCAGCAGTTTATGGGTGGGGACAGGGGACAATCAGCCCCAGCATTTT. It yields the protein CASSLWVGTGDNQPQHF.